The sequence of this T cell receptor beta chain was determined in a study of OX40 agonist ivuxolimab in advanced cancers. About the research overall: Those treated in dose escalation had hepatocellular carcinoma, melanoma, renal cell cancer or head and neck cancer.

Study observations and caveats: Partial responders dosed at 0.1-3.0 mg/kg displayed clonal expansion ranking among the lowest.

The V gene lost 2 bases and the J gene lost 6 bases, with 14 bases spanning the gap. CDR1 and CDR2 (germline): MNHEY, SMNVEV (reference sequence). The CDR3 length is 15 residues. Blood was sampled at baseline, cycle 4 day 1, and cycle 7 day 1. TCRdb's table, derived via immunoSEQ multiplex PCR, lists solely in-frame clones and lacks some. Among about 23,000 clones listed, around 84% were seen once. This clone was found a few times. Its matching antigen is unknown. Sequences were derived from CD4+ or CD8+ T cells sorted from blood, sampled in a trial of the OX40 agonist ivuxolimab. This sequence originates from an adult with an advanced solid tumor such as melanoma, head and neck, liver or kidney cancer. The chain uses TRBV27 and TRBJ2-1; no firm D call. The CDR3 reads CASSLSGVLSNEQFF. The CDR3 nucleotides are TGTGCCAGCAGTTTAAGTGGGGTCTTATCCAATGAGCAGTTCTTC.